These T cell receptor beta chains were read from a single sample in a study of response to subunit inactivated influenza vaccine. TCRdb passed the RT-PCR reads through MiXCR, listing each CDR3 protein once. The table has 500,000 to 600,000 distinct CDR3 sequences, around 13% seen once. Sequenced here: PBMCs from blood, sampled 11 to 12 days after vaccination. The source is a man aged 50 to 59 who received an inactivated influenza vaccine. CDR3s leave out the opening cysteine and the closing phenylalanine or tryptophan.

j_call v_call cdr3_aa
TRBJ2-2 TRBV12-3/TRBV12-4 ASSPKGGSNTGELF
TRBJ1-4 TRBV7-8 ASSFPPGTVSTNEKLF
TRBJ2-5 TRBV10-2 ASRAGGGETQY
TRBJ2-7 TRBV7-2 ASSPTGASYEQY
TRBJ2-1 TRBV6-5 ASSFLGYNEQF
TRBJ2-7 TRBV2 ASRFPSDEQY
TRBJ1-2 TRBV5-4 ASSQEGRGYGYT
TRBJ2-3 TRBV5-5 ASITGGLPDLDTQY
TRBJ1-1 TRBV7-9 ASSTGQGYTEAF
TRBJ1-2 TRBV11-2 ASQPQGTSHHGYT
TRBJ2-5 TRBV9 ASSVQGAGETQY
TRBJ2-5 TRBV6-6 ASSGTEETQY
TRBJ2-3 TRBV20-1 SARVGTGGTDTQY
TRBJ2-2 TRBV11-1 ASSSRGAVTGELF
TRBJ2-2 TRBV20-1 SASREFSTGELF
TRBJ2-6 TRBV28 ASSTTTPSGANVLT
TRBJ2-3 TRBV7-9 ASSLVGPPSSTDTQY
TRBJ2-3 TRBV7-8 ASSSPLAGANTDTQY
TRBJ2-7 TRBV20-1 SAPGQGYLHEQY
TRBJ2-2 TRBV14 ASSRNREFLTGELF
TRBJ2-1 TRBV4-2 ASSQMTSRYNEQF
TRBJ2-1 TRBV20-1 SANPLAGVGRDEQF
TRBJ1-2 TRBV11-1 ASSKRTDLYGYT
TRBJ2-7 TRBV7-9 ASSLRDREQY
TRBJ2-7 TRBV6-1 ASHRTAGPYEQY
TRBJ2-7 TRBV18 ASSPVTGGYEQY
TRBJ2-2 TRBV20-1 SARDAGLANTGELF
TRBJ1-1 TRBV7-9 ASSQSGPEAF
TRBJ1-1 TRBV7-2 ASNLDRQGPEAF
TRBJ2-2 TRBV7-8 ASSLARETGELF
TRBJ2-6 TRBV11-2 ASSLYLAGSSGANVLT
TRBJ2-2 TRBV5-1 ASSWTPGLAGGELF
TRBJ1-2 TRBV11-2 ASSLATGGYGYT
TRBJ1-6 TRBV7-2 ASSLKRDSPLH
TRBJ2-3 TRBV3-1 ASSQELRWRTDTQY
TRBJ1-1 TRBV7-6 ASSPPGLMNTEAF
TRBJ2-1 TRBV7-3 ASSLQREPSNEQF
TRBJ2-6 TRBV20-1 SAWTSGEFSGANVLT
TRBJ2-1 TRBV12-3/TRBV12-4 ASQRASGSYEQF
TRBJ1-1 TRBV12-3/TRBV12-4 ATVQGARTEAF